The 15 T cell receptor beta chains reported below all come from one sample, sequenced in a study of T cells after yellow fever vaccination. TCRdb itself ran the 5' RACE reads through MiXCR, one entry per CDR3 protein. The table has nearly 350,000 distinct CDR3 sequences, roughly 8.4% seen once. The sample was PBMCs, taken roughly seven weeks after the first yellow fever vaccination. Receptors originate from a man between 18 and 35 years old who received the YFV17D yellow fever vaccine.

V is TRBV20-1 and J is TRBJ2-3, with D possibly TRBD1 on 6 matching bases. There are 13 residues in the CDR3. The V gene's germline CDR1 is DFQATT and CDR2 SNEGSKA (reference sequence). Trimming shortened V by 3 bases and J by 2 bases, and 9 bases separated the two germline ends. CDR3 bases: TGCAGTGCTAGGCAGGGGATCACAGATACGCAGTATTTT. This encodes CSARQGITDTQYF.

J is TRBJ2-1 and V is TRBV7-2; D ambiguous. The CDR3 totals 10 residues. Between the trimmed V and J ends, which lost 9 bases and 11 bases, there was a span of 11 bases. Germline V gene lookup returns CDR1 SGHTA and CDR2 FQGNSA. The DNA of the CDR3 is TGTGCCAGACTCGGACCTAAGCAGTTCTTC. Encoded protein: CARLGPKQFF.

The CDR3 DNA sequence: TGTGCCATCAGTGAAACCATAACAGGGCCGAACGAGCAGTACTTC. Protein sequence: CAISETITGPNEQYF. V usage is TRBV10-3 and J usage is TRBJ2-7, with D maybe TRBD1 (6 bases). Germline CDR1 is ENHRY and CDR2 is SYGVKD. The CDR3 has 15 amino acids. Trimming took off 3 bases at V and 5 bases at J, with 17 bases between the two ends.

The chain is built from TRBV6-2 or TRBV6-3 and TRBJ2-7; no reliable D call. This CDR3 has 12 residues. CDR1 and CDR2 (germline): MNHEY, SVGEGT. Trimming stripped 6 bases from V and 7 bases from J, with 13 bases between. CDR3 in amino acids: CASSSILWEQYV. The CDR3 DNA reads TGTGCCAGCAGCTCTATTCTCTGGGAGCAGTACGTC.

This clonotype was seen more than once but under ten times. The V and J genes are TRBV5-1 and TRBJ2-5; a possible D gene is TRBD2 (6 bases). V lost 4 bases, J lost 3 bases, and 13 bases lay in between. Germline assignment: CDR1 SGHRS and CDR2 YFSETQ. This CDR3 is 14 amino acids long. The CDR3, as DNA: TGCGCCAGCAGCCATGGACTAAATGAAGAGACCCAGTACTTC. As protein: CASSHGLNEETQYF.

The chain combines TRBV12-3 or TRBV12-4 with TRBJ1-1; D remains ambiguous. The CDR3 consists of 14 residues. The V and J ends lost 3 bases and 3 bases respectively, with 11 bases between them. CDR3 nucleotides: TGTGCCAGCAGTTTCGGCCTAAGGGACACTGAAGCTTTCTTT. As protein: CASSFGLRDTEAFF.

This sequence joins TRBV29-1 and TRBJ2-3; D is tentatively TRBD1 or TRBD2 (6 bases each). The CDR3 length is 15 residues. Per germline, CDR1 SQVTM and CDR2 ANQGSEA. V dropped 6 bases and J dropped 2 bases, with 18 bases sitting between them. Here the CDR3 reads CSVVGGGLATDTQYF. In nucleotides, the CDR3 is TGCAGCGTAGTAGGTGGGGGGCTTGCCACAGATACGCAGTATTTT.

The rearrangement joins TRBV3-1 to TRBJ1-4, with D hard to call. The CDR3 runs 15 residues. V lost 10 bases, J lost 7 bases, and 22 bases lay in between. CDR1 and CDR2 from the germline V gene are LGHDT and YNNKEL (reference sequence). In DNA form, the CDR3 reads TGTGCCACCACCCAAGATTCGCAGGATACTGAAAAACTGTTTTTT. Translated: CATTQDSQDTEKLFF.

This clonotype was found many times. The chain employs TRBV27 and TRBJ1-1; D gene uncertain. The germline V gene has CDR1 MNHEY and CDR2 SMNVEV (reference sequence). V was pared by 0 bases and J by 5 bases, with 4 bases between. The CDR3 totals 12 residues. The CDR3 spells CASSLSGTEAFF. For the CDR3, the DNA is TGTGCCAGCAGTTTATCGGGTACTGAAGCTTTCTTT.

In this sample, this clonotype turned up a few times. This chain uses TRBV28 with TRBJ2-3; D not resolved. The germline gives CDR1 MDHEN, CDR2 SYDVKM. The CDR3 contains 12 residues. Trimming cost V 7 bases and J 2 bases, with 7 bases left between them. DNA of the CDR3: TGTGCCAGCAATGGTTACACAGATACGCAGTATTTT. This codes for CASNGYTDTQYF.

In its sample, this clonotype was seen a few times. The genes are TRBV5-1 and TRBJ2-5; either TRBD1 or TRBD2 may supply D (5 bases each). Trimming left V 2 bases short and J 2 bases short, with 10 bases between. The germline V gene has CDR1 SGHRS and CDR2 YFSETQ. This CDR3 region has 14 residues. Here the CDR3 DNA reads TGCGCCAGCAGCTTCCGGGACGTACAAGAGACCCAGTACTTC. Translation: CASSFRDVQETQYF. Full variable domain (remainder filled in from reference TRBV5-1 and TRBJ2-5): KAGVTQTPRYLIKTRGQQVTLSCSPISGHRSVSWYQQTPGQGLQFLFEYFSETQRNKGNFPGRFSGRQFSNSRSEMNVSTLELGDSALYLCASSFRDVQETQYFGPGTRLLVL.

This clonotype was seen ten or more times. V gene TRBV12-3 or TRBV12-4 combines with J gene TRBJ1-1, with a weak D call TRBD1 (5 bases). This CDR3 has 16 residues. V lost 0 bases, J lost 1 base, and 12 bases lay in between. CDR3 loop: CASSLARGSANTEAFF. The DNA of the CDR3 is TGTGCCAGCAGTTTAGCGCGGGGCAGTGCGAACACTGAAGCTTTCTTT.

CDR3 bases: TGTGCCAGCAGCGCCAGGTTGCTGGATACGCAGTATTTT. This codes for CASSARLLDTQYF. The chain carries TRBV11-1 and TRBJ2-3; D is ambiguous. The CDR3 contains 13 residues. CDR1 SGHAT and CDR2 FQDESV come from the germline V gene (reference sequence). V was trimmed by 5 bases and J by 6 bases, leaving 12 bases between them.

The rearrangement joins TRBV9 to TRBJ2-3, with D possibly being TRBD2 (5 bases). Trimming removed 0 bases at V and 0 bases at J, with 11 bases between. This CDR3 contains 16 residues. Germline V CDR1 and CDR2: SGDLS, YYNGEE. The CDR3 nucleotides are TGTGCCAGCAGCGTAGATCTGGGAGCTAGCACAGATACGCAGTATTTT. It codes for CASSVDLGASTDTQYF.

This chain joins TRBV2 and TRBJ2-4; no clear D gene. The germline V gene encodes CDR1 SNHLY and CDR2 FYNNEI. The CDR3 consists of 13 residues. The V and J ends lost 8 bases and 1 base respectively, with 9 bases between them. The CDR3 spells CASVRPAKNIQYF. The CDR3 DNA reads as TGTGCCAGCGTGCGACCGGCCAAAAACATTCAGTACTTC. Looking up the rest from reference TRBV2 and TRBJ2-4 gives the full variable domain: EPEVTQTPSHQVTQMGQEVILRCVPISNHLYFYWYRQILGQKVEFLVSFYNNEISEKSEIFDDQFSVERPDGSNFTLKIRSTKLEDSAMYFCASVRPAKNIQYFGAGTRLSVL.